This entry lists 6 T cell receptor beta chains sequenced from one sample in a study of graft-versus-host responses after intestinal transplantation. Some clones are missing from TCRdb's copy, which holds only in-frame ones; the method was immunoSEQ multiplex PCR. Of about 86,000 clones in the sample, about 88% were seen once. These receptors have no known antigen. Specimen: unstimulated CD4+ T cells sorted from spleen or lymph node cells, collected before transplant. These receptors all stem from a human donor who was the organ donor for an intestinal transplant.

The chain joins TRBV6-1 to TRBJ2-7; 10 nucleotides align to TRBD2. The V segment lost 3 bases and the J segment 0 bases; nucleotides outside the gene matches: 2. From germline, CDR1 is MNHNS and CDR2 SASEGT. This CDR3 has 15 amino acids. Here the CDR3 DNA reads TGTGCCAGCAGTGATTCTAGCGGGGGCTCCTACGAGCAGTACTTC. It yields the protein CASSDSSGGSYEQYF.

V is TRBV6-1 and J is TRBJ2-5; 7 positions agree with TRBD1. This CDR3 contains 14 residues. The junction had 9 bases not matched to a gene; V was cut back by 4 bases and J by 7 bases. Looked up from germline, CDR1 is MNHNS and CDR2 is SASEGT. This CDR3 reads CASSVADRVGTQYF. CDR3 in DNA: TGTGCCAGCAGTGTTGCCGACAGGGTCGGGACCCAGTACTTC.

To note about this clone: Other DNA sequences in this sample translate to the same CDR3. The chain has TRBV2 and TRBJ1-1; no clear D gene. V shed 3 bases and J shed 0 bases, with 8 bases lying between them. CDR1 is SNHLY and CDR2 is FYNNEI in the germline V gene. The CDR3 spans 14 residues. The CDR3 reads CASSENRVNTEAFF. CDR3 bases: TGTGCCAGCAGTGAGAACCGGGTGAACACTGAAGCTTTCTTT.

This clone was picked up one time. The chain employs TRBV5-1 and TRBJ2-3; TRBD1 aligns across 9 bases. Germline assignment: CDR1 SGHRS and CDR2 YFSETQ. This CDR3 is built from 14 residues. The J segment lost 4 bases and the V segment lost 0 bases, leaving 0 bases of the junction unmatched. The CDR3 DNA reads as TGCGCCAGCAGCTTGGGACAGGGGGCAGATACGCAGTATTTT. It codes for CASSLGQGADTQYF.

This sequence joins TRBV7-9 and TRBJ2-3; 10 bases are a match to TRBD2. This CDR3 contains 17 residues. The ends lost 5 bases at V and 4 bases at J; junction bases unmatched: 12. Germline-derived CDR1 and CDR2 are SEHNR and FQNEAQ (reference sequence). Written as DNA, the CDR3 is TGTGCCAGCAGCCTCTTTCGGACTAGCGGTTCTTCAGATACGCAGTATTTT. It is translated as CASSLFRTSGSSDTQYF.

The V call is TRBV27, the J call TRBJ1-5; no firm D call. The CDR3 loop spans 15 amino acids. Trimming pared 6 bases from V and 4 bases from J, leaving 16 bases between. CDR1 is MNHEY and CDR2 is SMNVEV in the germline V gene (reference sequence). CDR3 region: CASRKQNVENQPQHF. As DNA, the CDR3 is TGTGCCAGCAGGAAACAAAACGTGGAGAATCAGCCCCAGCATTTT.